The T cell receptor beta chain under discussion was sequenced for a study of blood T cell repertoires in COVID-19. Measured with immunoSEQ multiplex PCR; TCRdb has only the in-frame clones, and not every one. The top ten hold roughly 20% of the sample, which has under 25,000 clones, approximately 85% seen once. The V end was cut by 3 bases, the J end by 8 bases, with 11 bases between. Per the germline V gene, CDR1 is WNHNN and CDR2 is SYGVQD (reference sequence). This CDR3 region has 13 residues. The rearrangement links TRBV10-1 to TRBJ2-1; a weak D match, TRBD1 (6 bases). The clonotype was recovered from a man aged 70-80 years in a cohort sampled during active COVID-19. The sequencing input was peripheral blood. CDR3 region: CASSDHRVYEQFF. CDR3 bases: TGCGCCAGCAGTGACCACAGGGTTTATGAGCAGTTCTTC.